This T cell receptor (beta chain) derives from a study of identifying expanded T cells in peripheral blood. Findings and limits, study-wide: Variance in clone template counts between approximately two-week samples significantly increased with total template count across all healthy donors.

Germline CDR1 is SGHTA and CDR2 is FQGNSA. Trimming left V 1 base short and J 1 base short, with 7 bases between. The CDR3 is made up of 14 amino acids. Worth noting for this clone: The antigen remains undetermined.

No infections or other immune events were documented during collection. Repertoires were generated with immunoSEQ multiplex PCR, while TCRdb's copy carries only in-frame clones and drops some. The repertoire has over 100,000 clones, roughly 90% of them found once; the top ten carry 7% to 9%. The sequence was obtained from a person aged 18 to 75 in good health. Sequencing was done on a sample of blood. V is TRBV7-2 and J is TRBJ1-1; no reliable D call. The CDR3 DNA reads as TGTGCCAGCAGCTTAGGAGGCGCGAACACTGAAGCTTTCTTT. Translated, it gives CASSLGGANTEAFF.